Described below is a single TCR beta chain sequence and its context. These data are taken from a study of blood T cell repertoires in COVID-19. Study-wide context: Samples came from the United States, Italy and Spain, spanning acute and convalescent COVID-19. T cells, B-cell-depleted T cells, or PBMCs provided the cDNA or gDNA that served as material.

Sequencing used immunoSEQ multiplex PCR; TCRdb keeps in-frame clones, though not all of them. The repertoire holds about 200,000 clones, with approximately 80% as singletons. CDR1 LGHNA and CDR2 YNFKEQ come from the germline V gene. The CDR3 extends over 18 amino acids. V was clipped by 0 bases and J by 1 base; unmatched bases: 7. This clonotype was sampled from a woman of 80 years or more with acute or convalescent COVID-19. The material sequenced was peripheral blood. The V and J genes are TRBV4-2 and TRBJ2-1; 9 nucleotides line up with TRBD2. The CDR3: CASSQDLAGGPSYNEQFF. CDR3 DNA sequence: TGTGCCAGCAGCCAAGATCTGGCGGGGGGGCCTTCCTACAATGAGCAGTTCTTC.